This T cell receptor beta chain is drawn from a study of siplizumab effects on memory and regulatory T cells. The germline CDR1 and CDR2 sequences are SGHNT and YENEEA. The CDR3 contains 17 residues. V lost 1 base and J lost 10; bases outside the gene matches: 11. The data were produced by immunoSEQ multiplex PCR, yet TCRdb's version contains in-frame clones alone and is incomplete. The sample contains some 97,000 clones, 92% of which appear only once. This receptor was obtained from a human donor in good health. Input material: Tregs sorted from blood. V and J are TRBV11-3 and TRBJ2-1; 12 nucleotides agree with TRBD2. Here the CDR3 reads CASSLAIGLAGLEEQFF. The DNA for the CDR3 is TGTGCCAGCAGCTTAGCGATAGGACTAGCGGGGTTGGAGGAGCAGTTCTTC.